A single sample gave rise to the 28 T cell receptor beta chains below, sequenced in a study of T cell responses to AZD1222 COVID-19 vaccine. Using immunoSEQ multiplex PCR, the repertoire was profiled, and TCRdb retains in-frame clones only, with some absent. The data show about 100,000 clones, 75% to 95% seen once. The source material was peripheral blood, sampled 28 days after the second AZD1222 dose. The receptors come from an adult who received the AZD1222 COVID-19 vaccine.

The chain joins TRBV7-8 to TRBJ2-7, with 10 bases fitting TRBD2. Germline loops: CDR1 SGHVS, CDR2 FQNEAQ. This CDR3 region has 15 residues. J lost 5 bases, V lost 1 base, and 5 bases had no gene match. CDR3: CASSLGGAGGHEQYF. The CDR3 DNA reads as TGTGCCAGCAGCTTAGGTGGAGCGGGAGGGCACGAGCAGTACTTC.

The gene calls are TRBV10-3 and TRBJ1-2, with TRBD1 matching 7 bases. Germline values: CDR1 ENHRY, CDR2 SYGVKD. The CDR3 contains 16 residues. With V trimmed by 0 bases and J by 2 bases, 6 bases remained unmatched. CDR3 sequence (DNA): TGTGCCATCAGTGAGTCGACAGGGACGGCAAACTATGGCTACACCTTC. It is translated as CAISESTGTANYGYTF.

J is TRBJ1-1 and V is TRBV6-6; no reliable D call. The CDR3 loop spans 13 amino acids. The V end lost 2 bases, the J end lost 11 bases, and 15 bases lay between the germline ends. Germline loops: CDR1 MNHNY, CDR2 SVGAGI (reference sequence). Here the CDR3 reads CASSYERGRLAFF. The CDR3 DNA sequence: TGTGCCAGCAGTTACGAAAGAGGCCGGTTGGCTTTCTTT.

J is TRBJ2-1 and V is TRBV4-1, with 9 bases that match TRBD2. CDR1 MGHRA and CDR2 YSYEKL come from the germline V gene. The CDR3 covers 15 residues. Trimming removed 4 bases from V and 3 bases from J; junction bases left unmatched: 4. CDR3 protein: CASSPAGGDYNEQFF. The CDR3 DNA reads as TGCGCCAGCAGCCCAGCGGGGGGCGACTACAATGAGCAGTTCTTC.

V is TRBV5-1 and J is TRBJ2-3, with 13 bases matching TRBD2. The CDR3 has 23 amino acids. V lost 1 base, J lost 2 bases, and 22 bases stayed unmatched. Germline CDR1 and CDR2: SGHRS and YFSETQ. The CDR3 DNA reads as TGCGCCAGCAGCTTGCAACGGGACCTTGGACTAGCGGGAGTTCTGGAGAACACAGATACGCAGTATTTT. This translates into CASSLQRDLGLAGVLENTDTQYF.

V gene TRBV9 combines with J gene TRBJ2-7; tentative D call: TRBD2 (6 bases). The length of the CDR3 is 14 residues. Deletions cut 4 bases from V and 4 bases from J, with 15 bases between. In germline, CDR1 is SGDLS, CDR2 YYNGEE. CDR3: CASSPRREEYEQYF. For the CDR3, the DNA is TGTGCCAGCAGCCCGCGGAGGGAGGAGTACGAGCAGTACTTC.

This rearrangement joins TRBV7-2 to TRBJ2-1; TRBD1 aligns across 7 bases. The germline CDR1 and CDR2 sequences are SGHTA and FQGNSA. V was clipped by 3 bases and J by 2 bases; unmatched bases: 10. The CDR3 is made up of 17 amino acids. The CDR3 region has the DNA TGTGCCAGCAGCTTGTTGGCCGGACAGGCTACCTACAATGAGCAGTTCTTC. Encoded protein: CASSLLAGQATYNEQFF.

The genes are TRBV3-1 (or the pseudogene TRBV3-2) and TRBJ1-5; D is undetermined. V shed 0 bases and J shed 4 bases, with 16 bases lying between them. The CDR3 contains 17 residues. The germline CDR1 and CDR2 sequences are LGHDT and YNNKEL (reference sequence). The CDR3: CASSQDNREFGNQPQHF. The CDR3 nucleotides are TGTGCCAGCAGCCAAGATAACCGGGAGTTTGGTAATCAGCCCCAGCATTTT.

This chain uses TRBV9 with TRBJ2-1; weak D call: TRBD1 (5 bases). The CDR3 covers 14 residues. The germline V gene encodes CDR1 SGDLS and CDR2 YYNGEE. Trimming stripped 0 bases from V and 4 bases from J, with 8 bases between. The chain's CDR3 is CASSVEGMYNEQFF. Written as DNA, the CDR3 is TGTGCCAGCAGCGTAGAGGGGATGTACAATGAGCAGTTCTTC.

V and J are TRBV5-4 and TRBJ2-7; 10 bases are shared with TRBD2. In germline, CDR1 is SGHNT, CDR2 YYREEE (reference sequence). The CDR3 totals 16 residues. Trimming took 1 base from V and 4 from J; bases not matched to a gene: 8. In DNA, the CDR3 is TGTGCCAGCAGCTTGACTCCGGGACTAGCGAGATACGAGCAGTACTTC. Translation: CASSLTPGLARYEQYF.

V is TRBV6-1 and J is TRBJ1-1, with D unclear. Germline V CDR1 and CDR2: MNHNS, SASEGT. Trimming took 4 bases from V and 2 from J, leaving 17 bases between them. The length of the CDR3 is 16 residues. CDR3 DNA sequence: TGTGCCAGCAGTGCCCCGTTTCGCGTCATTAACACTGAAGCTTTCTTT. As protein: CASSAPFRVINTEAFF.

The rearrangement joins TRBV30 to TRBJ2-6; D not certain. The CDR3 has 17 amino acids. Per germline, CDR1 GTSNPN and CDR2 SVGIG (reference sequence). The V end was cut by 2 bases, the J end by 0 bases, with 14 bases between. CDR3 coding DNA: TGTGCCTGGAGTACCGGTCAGCTAAACTCTGGGGCCAACGTCCTGACTTTC. Translating gives CAWSTGQLNSGANVLTF.

The V and J genes are TRBV12-3 or TRBV12-4 and TRBJ1-1, with D possibly being TRBD1 (5 bases). The CDR3 contains 13 residues. V was trimmed by 5 bases and J by 2 bases, leaving 9 bases between them. Here the CDR3 reads CASSPTENTEAFF. The CDR3 nucleotides are TGTGCCAGCAGTCCGACAGAAAACACTGAAGCTTTCTTT.

The rearrangement uses TRBV6-1 and TRBJ1-6; 7 positions match TRBD1. With 7 bases clipped from V and 7 bases from J, the junction kept 7 bases outside the gene matches. Germline CDR1 reads MNHNS; CDR2 reads SASEGT. This CDR3 spans 14 amino acids. In DNA, the CDR3 is TGTGCCAGCATTGACAGGGTAGGGAATTCACCCCTCCACTTT. It specifies CASIDRVGNSPLHF.

The rearrangement links TRBV6-5 to TRBJ2-7; 8 bases align to TRBD1. Trimming took 6 bases from V and 4 from J; bases not matched to a gene: 2. Germline CDR1 reads MNHEY; CDR2 reads SVGAGI. This CDR3 has 12 amino acids. CDR3 coding DNA: TGTGCCAGCAGCGGACAGGGATACGAGCAGTACTTC. As protein: CASSGQGYEQYF.

The chain combines TRBV7-2 with TRBJ2-1; 9 bases agree with TRBD2. The CDR3 contains 15 residues. Germline V gene data show CDR1 as SGHTA and CDR2 as FQGNSA. V trimming: 4 bases; J trimming: 6 bases; junction bases outside the gene matches: 7. CDR3 residues: CASSSGLASGNEQFF. The CDR3 DNA reads TGTGCCAGCAGCTCCGGACTAGCGTCGGGCAATGAGCAGTTCTTC.

V is TRBV20-1 and J is TRBJ1-2, with 7 positions matching TRBD1. Germline V gene sequence: CDR1 DFQATT, CDR2 SNEGSKA (reference sequence). The CDR3 totals 13 residues. Unmatched junction bases numbered 6, after V lost 4 bases and J lost 4 bases. The CDR3 DNA follows: TGCAGTGCTATTGACAGGGCTCGCTATGGCTACACCTTC. As protein: CSAIDRARYGYTF.

The chain uses TRBV4-1 and TRBJ2-1, with 10 bases lining up with TRBD2. Germline V lookup: CDR1 MGHRA, CDR2 YSYEKL. With V trimmed by 0 bases and J by 5 bases, 7 bases remained unmatched. The CDR3 covers 17 residues. Here the CDR3 reads CASSQDEDSGRNNEQFF. The CDR3 DNA reads as TGCGCCAGCAGCCAAGATGAGGATAGCGGGAGGAACAATGAGCAGTTCTTC.

This clone has only one observation. The rearrangement uses TRBV27 and TRBJ1-4, with 8 bases matching TRBD1. This CDR3 has 14 amino acids. Germline loops: CDR1 MNHEY, CDR2 SMNVEV (reference sequence). Trimming at V came to 3 bases and at J to 7 bases, leaving 4 bases not matched to a gene. As DNA, the CDR3 is TGTGCCAGCAGTTTTCTGCAGGGGGCTGAAAAACTGTTTTTT. Amino acids: CASSFLQGAEKLFF.

This clone appeared once. V and J are TRBV5-1 and TRBJ2-7; the D is unclear. V lost 5 bases and J lost 1, with 4 bases in between. Germline CDR1 and CDR2: SGHRS and YFSETQ. The CDR3 length is 11 residues. The CDR3 sequence is CASRYSYEQYF. CDR3 nucleotide sequence: TGCGCCAGCAGGTATTCCTACGAGCAGTACTTC.

J is TRBJ2-1 and V is TRBV10-2; D uncertain. Germline V gives CDR1 WSHSY, CDR2 SAAADI. This CDR3 has 12 amino acids. The germline V and J ends were trimmed by 0 bases and 7 bases, with 4 bases remaining between them. As DNA, the CDR3 is TGCGCCAGCAGTGAGTCTTATAATGAGCAGTTCTTC. It translates to CASSESYNEQFF.

The chain carries TRBV29-1 and TRBJ2-1, with 9 bases lining up with TRBD1. Germline-derived CDR1 and CDR2 are SQVTM and ANQGSEA. This CDR3 region has 14 residues. The J segment lost 10 bases and the V segment lost 6 bases, leaving 13 bases of the junction unmatched. The CDR3 sequence is CSVSDRGRTIEQFF. The CDR3 DNA reads as TGCAGCGTCTCGGACAGGGGTCGGACAATCGAGCAGTTCTTC.

The chain employs TRBV19 and TRBJ1-1, with TRBD1 matching over 8 bases. Germline V gene data show CDR1 as LNHDA and CDR2 as SQIVND (reference sequence). Unmatched junction bases numbered 4, after V lost 3 bases and J lost 7 bases. The CDR3 consists of 13 residues. The CDR3 region is CASSMDRAREAFF. DNA of the CDR3: TGTGCCAGTAGTATGGACAGGGCCCGTGAAGCTTTCTTT.

V usage is TRBV24-1 and J usage is TRBJ2-1, with 9 bases matching TRBD2. Per the germline V gene, CDR1 is KGHDR and CDR2 is SFDVKD. The junction had 11 bases not matched to a gene; V was cut back by 0 bases and J by 12 bases. This CDR3 is built from 16 residues. CDR3 sequence: CATSDLASGTLGGQFF. CDR3 in DNA: TGTGCCACCAGTGATTTGGCTAGCGGGACATTAGGGGGGCAGTTCTTC.

The chain combines TRBV13 with TRBJ2-7; TRBD1 agrees at 9 bases. Germline values: CDR1 PRHDT, CDR2 FYEKMQ (reference sequence). V dropped 4 bases and J dropped 4; count of bases not matched to a gene: 8. The CDR3 loop spans 15 amino acids. Written as DNA, the CDR3 is TGTGCCAGCAGCTCCACTCGACAGGGGGTTTACGAGCAGTACTTC. This codes for CASSSTRQGVYEQYF. Supplemented by reference TRBV13 and TRBJ2-7, the full variable domain reads AAGVIQSPRHLIKEKRETATLKCYPIPRHDTVYWYQQGPGQDPQFLISFYEKMQSDKGSIPDRFSAQQFSDYHSELNMSSLELGDSALYFCASSSTRQGVYEQYFGPGTRLTVT.

The rearrangement joins TRBV6-2 or TRBV6-3 to TRBJ2-5, with 8 bases lining up with TRBD2. This CDR3 region has 13 residues. Per the germline V gene, CDR1 is MNHEY and CDR2 is SVGEGT. Trimming at V came to 2 bases and at J to 4 bases, leaving 0 bases not matched to a gene. DNA of the CDR3: TGTGCCAGCAGTTACCGGGAGGGAGAGACCCAGTACTTC. It is translated as CASSYREGETQYF.

This chain uses TRBV11-2 with TRBJ2-1; D ambiguous. Germline V gene data show CDR1 as SGHAT and CDR2 as FQNNGV. The CDR3 runs 12 residues. Trimming took off 1 base at V and 5 bases at J, with 3 bases between the two ends. The CDR3 bases are TGTGCCAGCAGCTTAGGGGACAATGAGCAGTTCTTC. This encodes CASSLGDNEQFF.

About this clone: Additional DNA sequences in this sample encode the identical CDR3. The V gene is TRBV5-1, the J gene TRBJ1-1; unclear D gene. The CDR3 extends over 14 amino acids. Germline CDR1 is SGHRS and CDR2 is YFSETQ. The V end was cut by 0 bases, the J end by 1 base, with 7 bases between. CDR3 in DNA: TGCGCCAGCAGCTTGGGCCTAACGAACACTGAAGCTTTCTTT. This encodes CASSLGLTNTEAFF.